This T cell receptor beta chain comes out of a study of blood T cell repertoires in COVID-19. CDR3 size: 15 residues. V lost 5 bases, J lost 8 bases, and 12 bases stayed unmatched. The germline V gene has CDR1 SGHTA and CDR2 FQGNSA. Some clones are missing from TCRdb's copy, which holds only in-frame ones; the method was immunoSEQ multiplex PCR. The sample includes 25,000 to 30,000 clones, roughly 82% of them seen just once. The rearrangement joins TRBV7-2 to TRBJ2-1; 7 bases match TRBD2. The specimen was peripheral blood. The receptor's source is a man older than 75 with active or convalescent COVID-19. This CDR3 reads CASSAGTTGTHEQFF. CDR3 sequence (DNA): TGTGCCAGCAGCGCAGGGACTACCGGGACCCATGAGCAGTTCTTC.